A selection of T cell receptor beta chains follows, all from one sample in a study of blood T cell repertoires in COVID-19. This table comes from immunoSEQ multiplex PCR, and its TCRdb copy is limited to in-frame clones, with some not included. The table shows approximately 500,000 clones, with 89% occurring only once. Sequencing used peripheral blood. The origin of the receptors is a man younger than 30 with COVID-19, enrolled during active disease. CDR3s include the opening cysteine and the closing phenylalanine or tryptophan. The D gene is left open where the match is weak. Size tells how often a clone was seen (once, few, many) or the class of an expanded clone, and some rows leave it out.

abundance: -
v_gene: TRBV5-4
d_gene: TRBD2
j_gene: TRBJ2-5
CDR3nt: TGTGCCAGCAGCTCCACCGGGACTAGCACCGAGACCCAGTACTTC
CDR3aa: CASSSTGTSTETQYF

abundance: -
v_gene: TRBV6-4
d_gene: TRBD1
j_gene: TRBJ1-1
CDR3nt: TGTGCCAGCAAGCTGACAGGGGGAGGGACTGAAGCTTTCTTT
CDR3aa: CASKLTGGGTEAFF

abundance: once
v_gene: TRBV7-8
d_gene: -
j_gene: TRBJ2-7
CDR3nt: TGTGCCAGCAGCTTAGCGCGAACGGTCTACTTC
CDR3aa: CASSLARTVYF

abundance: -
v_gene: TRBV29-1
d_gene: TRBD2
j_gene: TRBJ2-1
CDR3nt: TGCAGCTTCTCGGGACTAGGGGACAATGAGCAGTTCTTC
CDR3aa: CSFSGLGDNEQFF

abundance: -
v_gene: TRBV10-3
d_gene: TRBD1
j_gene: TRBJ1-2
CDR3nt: TGTGCCATCAGTGAGTCACAGGACAGGGGGCGCGTCTTC
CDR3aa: CAISESQDRGRVF

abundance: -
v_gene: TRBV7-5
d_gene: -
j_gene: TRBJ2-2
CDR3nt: TGTGTCCGTGGGCGGGGGAACACCGGGGAGCTGTTTTTT
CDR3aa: CVRGRGNTGELFF

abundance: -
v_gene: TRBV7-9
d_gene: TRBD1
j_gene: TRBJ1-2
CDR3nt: TGTGCCAGCAGCGGGACAGGCGCCTATAACTATGGCTACACCTTC
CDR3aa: CASSGTGAYNYGYTF

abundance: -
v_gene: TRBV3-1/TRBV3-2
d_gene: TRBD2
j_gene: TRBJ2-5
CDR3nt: TGTGCCAGCAGCCAGCTACTTACGGGGGGGAACCAAGAGACCCAGTACTTC
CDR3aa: CASSQLLTGGNQETQYF

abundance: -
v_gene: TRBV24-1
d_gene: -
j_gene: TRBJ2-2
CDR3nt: TGTGCCACCACCGGACAGTCGAACACCGGGGAGCTGTTTTTT
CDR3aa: CATTGQSNTGELFF

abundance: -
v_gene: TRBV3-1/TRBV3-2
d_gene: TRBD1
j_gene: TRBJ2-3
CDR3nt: TGTGCCAGCAGCTTTCGACAGGGAGCGCAGGTCACAGATACGCAGTATTTT
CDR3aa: CASSFRQGAQVTDTQYF

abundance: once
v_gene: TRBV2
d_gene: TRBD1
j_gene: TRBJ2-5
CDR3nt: TGTGCCAGCAGTGCCTCCAGACAGGGGGCGGAGACCCAGTACTTC
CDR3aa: CASSASRQGAETQYF

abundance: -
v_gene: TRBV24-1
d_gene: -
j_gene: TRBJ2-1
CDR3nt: TGTGCCACCAGTGATGCTCGGGAGACCTACAATGAGCAGTTCTTC
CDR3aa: CATSDARETYNEQFF

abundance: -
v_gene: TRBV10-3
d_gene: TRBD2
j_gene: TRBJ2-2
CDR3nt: TGTGCCATATCCGGGACTAGCGCCACCGGGGAGCTGTTTTTT
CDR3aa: CAISGTSATGELFF

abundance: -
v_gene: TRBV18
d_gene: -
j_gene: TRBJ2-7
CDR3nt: TGTGCCAGCTCACAAGGGACTGGGAAATACGAGCAGTACTTC
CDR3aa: CASSQGTGKYEQYF

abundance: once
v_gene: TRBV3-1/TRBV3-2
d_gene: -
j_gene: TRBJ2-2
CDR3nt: TGTGCCAGCAGCCAAAGTCTAGACACCGGGGAGCTGTTTTTT
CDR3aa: CASSQSLDTGELFF

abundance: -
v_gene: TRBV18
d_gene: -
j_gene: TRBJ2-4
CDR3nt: TGTGCCAGCTCACCAACGGTGACCAAAAACATTCAGTACTTC
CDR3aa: CASSPTVTKNIQYF

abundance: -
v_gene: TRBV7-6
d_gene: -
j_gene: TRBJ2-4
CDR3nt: TGTGCCAGCAGCCTAAGCGCAGTGATCGGCAACATTCAGTACTTC
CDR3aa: CASSLSAVIGNIQYF

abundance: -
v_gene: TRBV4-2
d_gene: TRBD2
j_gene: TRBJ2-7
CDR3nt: TGTGCCAGCAGCCAAGATTGGGGGGGAAGGAGCGAGCAGTACTTC
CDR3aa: CASSQDWGGRSEQYF

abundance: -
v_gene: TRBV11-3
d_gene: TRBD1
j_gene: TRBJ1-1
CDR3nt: TGTGCCAGCAGTTCGGGACAGGGGCCTTTCTTT
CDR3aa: CASSSGQGPFF

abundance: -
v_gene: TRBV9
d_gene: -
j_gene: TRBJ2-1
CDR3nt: TGTGCCAGCAGCCCCTGGTCCAGAGGGAATGAGCAGTTCTTC
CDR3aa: CASSPWSRGNEQFF

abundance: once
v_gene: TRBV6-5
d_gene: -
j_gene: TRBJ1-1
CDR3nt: TGTGCCAGCACTTGGACAGCCAACACTGAAGCTTTCTTT
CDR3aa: CASTWTANTEAFF

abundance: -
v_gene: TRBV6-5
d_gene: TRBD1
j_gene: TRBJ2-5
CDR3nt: TGTGCCAGCGGCCTCAGGGGGAGAGGAGAGACCCAGTACTTC
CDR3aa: CASGLRGRGETQYF

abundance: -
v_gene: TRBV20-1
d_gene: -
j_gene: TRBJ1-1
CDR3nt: TGCAGTGCTAGTTTCCTTGAAGCTTTCTTT
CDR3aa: CSASFLEAFF

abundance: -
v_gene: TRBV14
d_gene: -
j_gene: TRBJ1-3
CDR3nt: TGTGCCAGCAGCCAGACTGGGAGGGCCATATATTTT
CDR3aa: CASSQTGRAIYF

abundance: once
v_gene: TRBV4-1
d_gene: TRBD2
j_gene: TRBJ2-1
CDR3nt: TGCGCCAGCAGCCAACCGGGACTAGCGTCGCACAATGAGCAGTTCTTC
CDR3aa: CASSQPGLASHNEQFF

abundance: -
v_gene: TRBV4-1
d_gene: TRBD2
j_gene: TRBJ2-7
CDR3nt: TGCGCCAGCAGCCAGTCCAGCGGGGGGTTCTACGAGCAGTACTTC
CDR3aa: CASSQSSGGFYEQYF

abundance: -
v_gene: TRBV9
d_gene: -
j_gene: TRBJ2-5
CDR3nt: TGTGCCAGCAGCGTAGAAGCGGCCCAAGAGACCCAGTACTTC
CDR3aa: CASSVEAAQETQYF

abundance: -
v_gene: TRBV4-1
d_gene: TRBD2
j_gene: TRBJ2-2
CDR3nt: TGCGCCAGCAGCCCGGGTAGCGGGAGGTCCCGTAACACCGGGGAGCTGTTTTTT
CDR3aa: CASSPGSGRSRNTGELFF

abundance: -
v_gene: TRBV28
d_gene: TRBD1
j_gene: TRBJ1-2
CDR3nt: TGTGCCAGCAGATCCCTCAGACAGGGGTTCTATGGCTACACCTTC
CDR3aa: CASRSLRQGFYGYTF

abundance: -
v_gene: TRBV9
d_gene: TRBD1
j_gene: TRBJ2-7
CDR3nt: TGTGCCAGCAGCGTAGATGGGACAGGGCACTACGAGCAGTACTTC
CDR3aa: CASSVDGTGHYEQYF

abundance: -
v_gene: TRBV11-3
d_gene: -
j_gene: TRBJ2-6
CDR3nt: TGTGCCAGCAGCTCAAGACAGTTCTCTGGGGCCAACGTCCTGACTTTC
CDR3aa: CASSSRQFSGANVLTF

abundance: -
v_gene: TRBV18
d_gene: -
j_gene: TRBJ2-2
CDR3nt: TGTGCCAGCTCACCACCCACCGGACAGACCACAGGGGAGCTGTTTTTT
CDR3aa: CASSPPTGQTTGELFF

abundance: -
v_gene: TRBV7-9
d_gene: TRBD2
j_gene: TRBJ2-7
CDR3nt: TGTGCCAGCAGCTCCCGGACTAGCGGGACCTACGAGCAGTACTTC
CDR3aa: CASSSRTSGTYEQYF

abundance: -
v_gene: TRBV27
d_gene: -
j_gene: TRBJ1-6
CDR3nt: TGTGCCAGCAGTTTTGGCGGCGCCGTTTCACCCCTCCACTTT
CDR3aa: CASSFGGAVSPLHF

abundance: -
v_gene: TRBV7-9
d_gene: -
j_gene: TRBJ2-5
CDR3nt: TGTGCCAGCAGCTTCCTGGGGAGAGAGACCCAGTACTTC
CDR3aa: CASSFLGRETQYF

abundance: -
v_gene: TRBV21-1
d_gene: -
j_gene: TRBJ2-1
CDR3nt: TGTGCCAGCACGACAGGGGGCTATAGGTCCTACAATGAGCAGTTCTTC
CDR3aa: CASTTGGYRSYNEQFF

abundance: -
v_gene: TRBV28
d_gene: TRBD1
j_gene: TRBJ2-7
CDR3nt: TGTGCCAGCAGCTACCTCTCCCCGGACAGGTTCTACGAGCAGTACTTC
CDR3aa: CASSYLSPDRFYEQYF

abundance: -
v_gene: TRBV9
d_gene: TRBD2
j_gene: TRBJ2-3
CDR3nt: TGTGCCAGCAGCGGAACCGGGACTAGCGGGAGTCATACGCAGTATTTT
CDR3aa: CASSGTGTSGSHTQYF

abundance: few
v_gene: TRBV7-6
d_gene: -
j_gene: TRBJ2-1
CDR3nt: TGTGCCAGCAGCCCCGGCAGTAGAAGGGGTGGTGGTGAGCAGTTCTTC
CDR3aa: CASSPGSRRGGGEQFF

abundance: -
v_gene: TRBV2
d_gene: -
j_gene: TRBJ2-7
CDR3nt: TGTGCCAGCGGTACAGGGATCGGGTTCTACGAGCAGTACTTC
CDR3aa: CASGTGIGFYEQYF

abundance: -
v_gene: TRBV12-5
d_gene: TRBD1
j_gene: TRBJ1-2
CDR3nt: TGTGCTAGTGGTTTGGGGGGACAGGGTTTAAATTTAGCCTATGGCTACACCTTC
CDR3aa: CASGLGGQGLNLAYGYTF

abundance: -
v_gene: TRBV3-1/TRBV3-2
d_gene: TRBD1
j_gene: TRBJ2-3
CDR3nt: TGTGCCAGCAGCCCCCTGACAGGGGGGGATACGCAGTATTTT
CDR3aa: CASSPLTGGDTQYF

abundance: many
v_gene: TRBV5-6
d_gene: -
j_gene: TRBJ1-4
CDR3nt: TGTGCCTCCTCGGGGGAAAAGAGGACTAATGAAAAACTGTTTTTT
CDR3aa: CASSGEKRTNEKLFF

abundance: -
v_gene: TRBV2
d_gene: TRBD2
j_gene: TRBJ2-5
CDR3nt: TGTGCCAGCAGTGTGGAGCGGGATGCCGAGACCCAGTACTTC
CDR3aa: CASSVERDAETQYF